A selection of T cell receptor beta chains follows, all from one sample in a study of blood T cell repertoires in COVID-19. Libraries were prepared by immunoSEQ multiplex PCR; TCRdb keeps only in-frame clonotypes and omits some of them. This sample has about 380,000 clones, with about 88% found just once. Sequenced sample: PBMCs or T cells enriched from blood (not recorded which). Receptors originate from a woman aged 25 to 45 who had recovered from COVID-19. Both conserved end residues are trimmed from each CDR3.

J | V | CDR3
TRBJ2-3 | TRBV19 | ASTPGHSSTDTQY
TRBJ2-3 | TRBV6-1 | ASSETWTSGRVTDTQY
TRBJ1-6 | TRBV28 | ACPVGFASSPLH
TRBJ2-2 | TRBV7-9 | ASSLGDRGLF
TRBJ1-4 | TRBV6-5 | ASSPRRDEKLF
TRBJ2-3 | TRBV28 | ASSLSGRGNPDTQY
TRBJ2-3 | TRBV18 | ASSPPTSARSDTQY
TRBJ2-2 | TRBV2 | ASRGEREGRAGELF
TRBJ2-1 | TRBV18 | ASSPKLAGWGNEQF
TRBJ2-1 | TRBV5-4 | ASSLRGEQF
TRBJ1-4 | TRBV5-6 | ASSLWRAQRDEKLF
TRBJ2-2 | TRBV28 | ASSLRWDRGNTGELF
TRBJ1-5 | TRBV9 | ASSVGGVEPQH
TRBJ1-5 | TRBV5-8 | ASRGEQPQH
TRBJ1-2 | TRBV11-2 | ASSLGRGANYGYT
TRBJ1-1 | TRBV5-1 | ASSLQGREDTEAF
TRBJ2-7 | TRBV5-1 | ASSLDRGGEQY
TRBJ2-7 | TRBV10-3 | ANGRDRNYEQY
TRBJ2-7 | TRBV19 | ASSMTVSYEQY
TRBJ1-1 | TRBV11-2 | ASSPSGNTEAF
TRBJ1-1 | TRBV6-5 | ASSYGRSTEAF
TRBJ1-2 | TRBV5-4 | ASSKTGTGGTYGYT
TRBJ2-7 | TRBV2 | ASSVQGLEQY
TRBJ2-1 | TRBV28 | ASSFPSTGGKWGGF
TRBJ2-7 | TRBV12-3/TRBV12-4 | ASSFGQPYEQY